The 27 T cell receptor beta chains reported below all come from one sample, sequenced in a study of post-analysis software for immune sequencing data. Prepared TCR beta cDNA libraries contained unique molecular identifiers. From the PCR reads, TCRdb called clonotypes with MiXCR, one entry per CDR3 protein. Here the sample spans under 200,000 distinct CDR3 sequences, about 36% being singletons. The starting material was blood, obtained after autologous hematopoietic stem cell transplantation. The receptors were sampled from a girl between 5 and 17 years old with multiple sclerosis.

The chain combines TRBV7-8 with TRBJ2-5, with D possibly matching TRBD2 (6 bases). Trimming removed 1 base from V and 11 bases from J, with 20 bases in between. Germline CDR1 and CDR2: SGHVS and FQNEAQ. The CDR3 contains 15 residues. This CDR3 is CASSLGRDLYNEQYF. The CDR3 bases are TGTGCCAGCAGCTTAGGGCGGGACCTTTACAATGAGCAGTACTTC.

About this clonotype itself: A clone one base away is much larger, so this may be a read error. This chain links TRBV7-7 with TRBJ2-7; D is unclear. The J call may be incorrect, as the DNA end agrees better with TRBJ2-5. There are 13 residues in the CDR3. In germline, CDR1 is SSHAT, CDR2 FNYEAQ (reference sequence). The CDR3, as DNA: TGTGCTGGCAGCTTAGTTCAGTGGGAGACCCAGTACTTC. Protein product: CAGSLVQWETQYF.

The chain is built from TRBV7-6 and TRBJ1-1, with D possibly matching TRBD1 (6 bases). CDR1 and CDR2 from the germline V gene are SGHVS and FNYEAQ. V lost 8 bases and J 1 base, leaving 17 bases between the germline ends. The CDR3 spans 15 residues. The DNA for the CDR3 is TGTGCCAGCTCGCCCTCAGAGGGGGGGAACACTGAAGCTTTCTTT. It encodes CASSPSEGGNTEAFF.

J is TRBJ2-7 and V is TRBV27; the match to TRBD2 covers 13 bases. The V segment lost 5 bases and the J segment 3 bases; nucleotides outside the gene matches: 4. The germline gives CDR1 MNHEY, CDR2 SMNVEV (reference sequence). There are 15 residues in the CDR3. DNA for the CDR3: TGTGCCAGCAGTCACGGGACTAGCGGGATCTACGAGCAGTACTTC. It is translated as CASSHGTSGIYEQYF.

The chain links TRBV11-1 to TRBJ1-1; D ambiguous. Deletions cut 1 base from V and 4 bases from J, with 13 bases between. This CDR3 has 15 amino acids. Germline-derived CDR1 and CDR2 are SGHAT and FQDESV (reference sequence). The CDR3: CASSLERGRGTEAFF. In DNA form, the CDR3 reads TGTGCCAGCAGCTTAGAGCGGGGTCGGGGCACTGAAGCTTTCTTT.

The rearrangement joins TRBV20-1 to TRBJ1-1; maybe TRBD1 (6 bases). CDR1 and CDR2 (germline): DFQATT, SNEGSKA (reference sequence). This CDR3 is 14 amino acids long. V dropped 2 bases and J dropped 1 base, with 11 bases sitting between them. The CDR3 coding sequence is TGCAGTGCTAGACAACAGGGTAAGAACACTGAAGCTTTCTTT. Its translation: CSARQQGKNTEAFF.

With respect to this clonotype: Germline is not matched at one junction end, which may reflect a read error. CDR3 region: CASRPGLAGSEAQYF. Written as DNA, the CDR3 is TGTGCCAGCAGGCCTGGACTAGCGGGATCAGAGGCCCAGTACTTC. The rearrangement joins TRBV12-3 or TRBV12-4 to TRBJ2-5; 12 bases agree with TRBD2. The CDR3 is 15 amino acids.

This clonotype was found a few times. The rearrangement joins TRBV20-1 to TRBJ2-1; D may be TRBD2 (6 bases). Germline CDR1 DFQATT, CDR2 SNEGSKA (reference sequence). The V end was cut by 1 base, the J end by 4 bases, with 17 bases between. This CDR3 region has 16 residues. The CDR3 region is CSARGEAGLPYNEQFF. The CDR3 DNA sequence: TGCAGTGCTAGAGGGGAAGCGGGCCTACCTTACAATGAGCAGTTCTTC.

The V call is TRBV7-8, the J call TRBJ1-2; D is possibly TRBD1 (6 bases). The V and J ends lost 5 bases and 4 bases respectively, with 17 bases between them. The CDR3 consists of 15 residues. CDR1 and CDR2 from the germline V gene are SGHVS and FQNEAQ. CDR3 residues: CASSLGVQGRYGYTF. CDR3 DNA: TGTGCCAGCAGCCTGGGAGTACAGGGCCGCTATGGCTACACCTTC.

A word on this clonotype: Its ends do not fully match the called genes, so a read error is possible. The CDR3 spells CASSVARKGSSYNEQFF. In DNA, the CDR3 is TGTGCCAGCAGTGTAGCGCGAAAGGGGAGCTCCTACAATGAGCAGTTCTTC. This chain connects TRBV12-3 or TRBV12-4 to TRBJ2-1, with D tentatively TRBD1 or TRBD2 (5 bases each). This CDR3 contains 17 residues.

The chain combines TRBV5-1 with TRBJ2-3, with 8 bases that match TRBD1. Losses at the gene ends were 0 bases for V and 4 bases for J; bases not matched to a gene: 7. Germline V CDR1 and CDR2: SGHRS, YFSETQ. The CDR3 is 16 residues long. This chain's CDR3 is CASSLGSGGFADTQYF. The CDR3 DNA reads as TGCGCCAGCAGCTTGGGGTCAGGGGGCTTCGCAGATACGCAGTATTTT.

This clonotype has a handful of counts. The genes are TRBV25-1 and TRBJ2-5, with a possible D match to TRBD2 (6 bases). V was trimmed by 6 bases and J by 2 bases, leaving 16 bases between them. The CDR3 is 15 residues long. CDR1 is MGHDK and CDR2 is SYGVNS in the germline V gene. The chain's CDR3 is CASSIPGREQETQYF. Here the CDR3 DNA reads TGTGCCAGCAGCATTCCGGGACGGGAGCAAGAGACCCAGTACTTC.

The chain carries TRBV7-3 and TRBJ1-6; D ambiguous. V was trimmed by 3 bases and J by 4 bases, leaving 7 bases between them. This CDR3 comprises 14 residues. CDR1 and CDR2 (germline): SGHTA, FQGTGA. The CDR3 loop is CASSLDGYNSPLHF. CDR3 in DNA: TGTGCCAGCAGCTTGGACGGATATAATTCACCCCTCCACTTT.

The chain recombines TRBV3-1 with TRBJ1-3, with a tentative D call TRBD1 (6 bases). The CDR3 runs to 15 residues. Trimming left V 4 bases short and J 4 bases short, with 14 bases between. Germline V gives CDR1 LGHDT, CDR2 YNNKEL (reference sequence). Here the CDR3 reads CASSLPPGDGNTIYF. CDR3 in DNA: TGTGCCAGCAGCCTCCCGCCAGGGGACGGAAACACCATATATTTT.

This clonotype was seen many times. V and J are TRBV29-1 and TRBJ2-5; no reliable D call. V was clipped by 3 bases and J by 5 bases, with 7 bases between them. The germline CDR1 and CDR2 sequences are SQVTM and ANQGSEA. CDR3 length: 11 residues. Here the CDR3 DNA reads TGCAGCGTTGATATCGGGGAGACCCAGTACTTC. It is translated as CSVDIGETQYF.

This clonotype has a single count. The rearrangement uses TRBV12-3 or TRBV12-4 and TRBJ1-1; D is ambiguous. V was clipped by 3 bases and J by 0 bases, with 8 bases between them. The CDR3 has 14 residues. CDR3 residues: CASSFFGMNTEAFF. The CDR3 coding sequence is TGTGCCAGCAGTTTTTTTGGGATGAACACTGAAGCTTTCTTT.

The CDR3 spells CSARGSDGYTF. For the CDR3, the DNA is TGCAGTGCTAGAGGATCGGACGGCTACACCTTC. The rearrangement uses TRBV20-1 and TRBJ1-2; D unresolved. V lost 1 base, J lost 8 bases, and 8 bases lay in between. This CDR3 has 11 residues. Germline V gene lookup returns CDR1 DFQATT and CDR2 SNEGSKA (reference sequence).

This clonotype was seen many times. J is TRBJ2-7 and V is TRBV29-1, with 11 bases aligning to TRBD2. In germline, CDR1 is SQVTM, CDR2 ANQGSEA. Unmatched junction bases numbered 2, after V lost 1 base and J lost 0 bases. The length of the CDR3 is 15 residues. CDR3 in DNA: TGCAGCGTTGAAGCCACTAGCGGGAGCTCCTACGAGCAGTACTTC. It yields the protein CSVEATSGSSYEQYF.

The chain links TRBV20-1 to TRBJ2-7, with 10 bases lining up with TRBD1. Trimming cost V 3 bases and J 2 bases; bases outside gene matches: 1. Germline V gene lookup returns CDR1 DFQATT and CDR2 SNEGSKA (reference sequence). The CDR3 covers 13 residues. In nucleotides, the CDR3 is TGCAGTGCTAGCGACAGGGGGCCCTACGAGCAGTACTTC. This gives the protein CSASDRGPYEQYF.

The chain carries TRBV5-1 and TRBJ2-5; D might be TRBD1 (5 bases). Germline assignment: CDR1 SGHRS and CDR2 YFSETQ. The V gene lost 0 bases and the J gene lost 3 bases, with 18 bases spanning the gap. There are 17 residues in the CDR3. In DNA form, the CDR3 reads TGCGCCAGCAGCTTGGAGGGTCAGGGATACTGGAAAGAGACCCAGTACTTC. Translation: CASSLEGQGYWKETQYF.

In its sample, this clonotype was seen a few times. This sequence joins TRBV29-1 and TRBJ2-6, with no clear D. CDR1 SQVTM and CDR2 ANQGSEA come from the germline V gene. Trimming stripped 5 bases from V and 2 bases from J, with 10 bases between. There are 14 residues in the CDR3. CDR3 nucleotides: TGCAGCGTTCCCGTTCACCCTGGGGCCAACGTCCTGACTTTC. Encoded protein: CSVPVHPGANVLTF. The full variable domain, its missing parts supplied by reference TRBV29-1 and TRBJ2-6, is SAVISQKPSRDICQRGTSLTIQCQVDSQVTMMFWYRQQPGQSLTLIATANQGSEATYESGFVIDKFPISRPNLTFSTLTVSNMSPEDSSIYLCSVPVHPGANVLTFGAGSRLTVL.

Relative to its sample, this clonotype is medium-sized. This chain links TRBV4-3 with TRBJ2-4, with TRBD1 matching over 8 bases. CDR3 length equals 15 residues. After removal of 4 bases from V and 6 bases from J, the junction contained 8 bases not matched to a gene. Germline lookup yields CDR1 LGHNA and CDR2 YSLEER. The CDR3 spells CASSRRQGTPNIQYF. For the CDR3, the DNA is TGCGCCAGCAGCCGCAGACAGGGGACGCCAAACATTCAGTACTTC.

This clonotype turned up a few times. The CDR3 coding sequence is TGTGCCAGCAGCCTAAATAGCGGGACAAGAGATACGCAGTATTTT. This codes for CASSLNSGTRDTQYF. The chain combines TRBV7-9 with TRBJ2-3, with 8 bases identical to TRBD2. V was pared by 5 bases and J by 5 bases, with 9 bases of the junction left unmatched. This CDR3 spans 15 amino acids. Germline lookup yields CDR1 SEHNR and CDR2 FQNEAQ (reference sequence).

The V call is TRBV9, the J call TRBJ2-3; possibly TRBD2 for D (6 bases). The germline gives CDR1 SGDLS, CDR2 YYNGEE. Trimming took 1 base from V and 2 from J, leaving 11 bases between them. The length of the CDR3 is 15 residues. CDR3 bases: TGTGCCAGCAGCGTACGCGCGGGATTCACAGATACGCAGTATTTT. Its translation: CASSVRAGFTDTQYF.

J is TRBJ2-6 and V is TRBV5-1, with 7 nucleotides matching TRBD2. With V trimmed by 3 bases and J by 0 bases, 6 bases remained unmatched. The germline gives CDR1 SGHRS, CDR2 YFSETQ. The CDR3 covers 17 residues. The CDR3 loop is CASSSLGLSSGANVLTF. The CDR3 DNA reads as TGCGCCAGCAGCTCCCTGGGACTAAGCTCTGGGGCCAACGTCCTGACTTTC.

The rearrangement joins TRBV20-1 to TRBJ2-3, with D perhaps matching TRBD2 (5 bases). The CDR3 covers 13 residues. The V and J ends lost 0 bases and 4 bases respectively, with 8 bases between them. Germline CDR1 DFQATT, CDR2 SNEGSKA (reference sequence). Here the CDR3 reads CSARDWGADTQYF. CDR3 DNA: TGCAGTGCTAGAGATTGGGGAGCAGATACGCAGTATTTT.

The CDR3 bases are TGTGCCAGCAGCTTAGGGGACTGGACAGGTTCCTACGAGCAGTACTTC. It is translated as CASSLGDWTGSYEQYF. The chain is built from TRBV7-9 and TRBJ2-7; a possible D gene is TRBD1 (7 bases). Trimming left V 1 base short and J 1 base short, with 14 bases between. CDR1 is SEHNR and CDR2 is FQNEAQ in the germline V gene (reference sequence). The CDR3 has 16 amino acids.